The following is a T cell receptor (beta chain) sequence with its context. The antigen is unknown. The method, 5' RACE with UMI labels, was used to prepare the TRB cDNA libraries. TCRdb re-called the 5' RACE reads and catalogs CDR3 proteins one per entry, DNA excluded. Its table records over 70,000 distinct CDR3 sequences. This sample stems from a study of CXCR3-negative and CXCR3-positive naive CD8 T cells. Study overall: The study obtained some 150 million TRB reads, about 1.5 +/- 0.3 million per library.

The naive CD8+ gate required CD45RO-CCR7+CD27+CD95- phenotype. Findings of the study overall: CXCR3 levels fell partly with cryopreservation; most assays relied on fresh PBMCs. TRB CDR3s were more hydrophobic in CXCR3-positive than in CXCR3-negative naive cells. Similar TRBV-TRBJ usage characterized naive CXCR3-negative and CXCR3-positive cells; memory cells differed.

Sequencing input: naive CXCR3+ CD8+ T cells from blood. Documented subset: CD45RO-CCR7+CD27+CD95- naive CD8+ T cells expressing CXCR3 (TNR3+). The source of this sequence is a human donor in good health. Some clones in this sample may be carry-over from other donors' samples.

CDR3 region: CAIRDRASYEQYF. The rearrangement links TRBV10-3 to TRBJ2-7; TCRdb calls TRBD1, which cannot be checked without DNA. Germline assignment: CDR1 ENHRY and CDR2 SYGVKD. The length of the CDR3 is 13 residues.